Listed below are T cell receptor beta chains from one sample, sequenced in a study of cytomegalovirus exposure and HLA in healthy donors. Sequenced by immunoSEQ multiplex PCR; TCRdb stores in-frame clones only, minus some. The table includes roughly 160,000 clones, under 85% detected once. The sequenced material came from PBMCs. These receptor sequences come from a woman under 40 in good health and CMV-seronegative. Each CDR3 is given with its conserved first and last residue. The D gene is left open where the match is weak. A clone size is listed for some rows: how often the clone was seen (once, few, many), or a class if it is expanded.

j_call	v_call	clone_size	d_call	cdr3_aa	cdr3_nt
TRBJ1-4	TRBV2	.	.	CASSYRVSGEKLFF	TGTGCCAGCAGCTACAGGGTATCTGGTGAAAAACTGTTTTTT
TRBJ2-6	TRBV27	.	TRBD1	CASRPRFRTGGSGANVLTF	TGTGCCAGCAGACCGCGGTTTCGTACAGGGGGCTCTGGGGCCAACGTCCTGACTTTC
TRBJ2-7	TRBV11-3	.	TRBD2	CASSLREGVSYEQYF	TGTGCCAGCAGCCTTCGGGAGGGGGTCTCCTACGAGCAGTACTTC
TRBJ2-1	TRBV7-8	.	.	CASSHRTRRQFF	TGTGCCAGCAGCCACAGGACGAGAAGGCAGTTCTTC
TRBJ1-1	TRBV7-9	.	.	CASSLSRDTEAFF	TGTGCCAGCAGCTTAAGCAGGGACACTGAAGCTTTCTTT
TRBJ1-2	TRBV19	.	.	CASSIVGGRFYGYTF	TGTGCCAGTAGTATAGTCGGGGGGCGCTTCTATGGCTACACCTTC
TRBJ1-5	TRBV5-1	.	TRBD1	CASSTHRDRHYSNQPQHF	TGCGCCAGCAGCACACACCGGGACAGGCACTATAGCAATCAGCCCCAGCATTTT
TRBJ2-7	TRBV5-1	.	TRBD1	CASSTGTAYEQYF	TGCGCCAGCAGCACCGGGACAGCCTACGAGCAGTACTTC
TRBJ2-5	TRBV19	.	TRBD1	CASSPDREETQYF	TGTGCCAGTAGCCCAGACAGGGAAGAGACCCAGTACTTC
TRBJ2-7	TRBV20-1	.	.	CSVFPGDEQYF	TGCAGTGTTTTCCCGGGGGACGAGCAGTACTTC
TRBJ2-1	TRBV7-6	.	TRBD2	CASSLARLAGGNYNEQFF	TGTGCCAGCAGCTTAGCCCGGCTAGCGGGGGGGAACTACAATGAGCAGTTCTTC
TRBJ1-1	TRBV5-8	.	.	CASSLAWGGRLNTEAFF	TGTGCCAGCAGCTTGGCCTGGGGGGGTAGATTGAACACTGAAGCTTTCTTT
TRBJ2-7	TRBV4-1	once	TRBD2	CASSLGLAYEQYF	TGCGCCAGCAGCCTAGGACTAGCCTACGAGCAGTACTTC
TRBJ1-6	TRBV6-5	.	TRBD1	CASSYSGQGNSPLHF	TGTGCCAGCAGTTACTCCGGACAGGGTAATTCACCCCTCCACTTT
TRBJ1-2	TRBV15	.	.	CATRRTGGANYGYTF	TGTGCCACCAGAAGAACGGGGGGAGCTAACTATGGCTACACCTTC
TRBJ1-4	TRBV19	.	TRBD1	CASQGDRARANEKLFF	TGTGCCAGTCAGGGGGACAGGGCACGAGCTAATGAAAAACTGTTTTTT
TRBJ1-2	TRBV28	.	.	CASSFITESQNYGYTF	TGTGCCAGCAGTTTTATTACGGAATCACAGAACTATGGCTACACCTTC
TRBJ2-1	TRBV7-7	.	.	CASSPEGSELEQFF	TGTGCTAGCAGCCCGGAGGGAAGCGAACTTGAGCAGTTCTTC
TRBJ1-5	TRBV4-3	.	.	CVLNRAGGLVQPQHF	TGCGTCTTAAATAGGGCCGGGGGGTTGGTTCAGCCCCAGCATTTT
TRBJ2-1	TRBV9	.	TRBD2	CASSAGTNYNEQFF	TGTGCCAGCAGCGCCGGGACTAATTACAATGAGCAGTTCTTC
TRBJ2-5	TRBV6-6	.	.	CASTPRRQETQYF	TGTGCCAGCACTCCCCGCCGGCAAGAGACCCAGTACTTC
TRBJ2-7	TRBV28	few	.	CASSHVASQYF	TGTGCCAGCTCCCACGTGGCCTCGCAGTACTTC
TRBJ2-2	TRBV27	once	.	CASSLSRHFTGELFF	TGTGCCAGCAGTTTATCTCGACACTTCACCGGGGAGCTGTTTTTT
TRBJ1-2	TRBV6-1	.	.	CASSEGRVNGYTF	TGTGCCAGCAGTGAAGGTCGGGTGAACGGCTACACCTTC
TRBJ2-1	TRBV29-1	.	TRBD2	CSVVPEREGLYNEQFF	TGCAGCGTTGTCCCGGAGCGGGAGGGGCTTTACAATGAGCAGTTCTTC
TRBJ2-1	TRBV4-1	.	TRBD2	CASSQVLSGGGHEQFF	TGCGCCAGCAGCCAAGTTCTAAGCGGGGGGGGGCATGAGCAGTTCTTC
TRBJ2-5	TRBV11-2	once	.	CASSLYQETQYF	TGTGCCAGCAGCCTTTACCAAGAGACCCAGTACTTC
TRBJ1-2	TRBV6-5	.	TRBD1	CASSWDRNYGYTF	TGTGCCAGCAGTTGGGACAGGAACTATGGCTACACCTTC
TRBJ2-3	TRBV6-5	few	.	CASSYSRNFADTQYF	TGTGCCAGCAGTTACTCGAGGAACTTCGCAGATACGCAGTATTTT
TRBJ1-2	TRBV1	.	.	CTSGRYRERDGYTF	TGCACCAGCGGGCGGTACAGGGAGAGGGATGGCTACACCTTC
TRBJ1-1	TRBV7-2	.	TRBD1	CASSPRGQTGNTEAFF	TGTGCCAGCAGCCCCCGGGGACAGACGGGGAACACTGAAGCTTTCTTT
TRBJ1-5	TRBV5-4	.	.	CASSAGDGGRNQPQHF	TGTGCCAGCAGCGCGGGAGACGGGGGCCGCAATCAGCCCCAGCATTTT
TRBJ2-3	TRBV28	.	TRBD2	CASTSAGGGTDTQYF	TGTGCCAGCACCTCGGCGGGGGGTGGCACAGATACGCAGTATTTT
TRBJ2-3	TRBV5-4	.	TRBD2	CASSLRTSGTSTDTQYF	TGTGCCAGCAGCTTGAGGACTAGCGGGACTAGCACAGATACGCAGTATTTT
TRBJ1-3	TRBV19	.	.	CASGYRESGNTIYF	TGTGCCAGTGGATACAGGGAGTCCGGAAACACCATATATTTT
TRBJ1-1	TRBV4-1	.	.	CASSQDKQGSEAFF	TGCGCCAGCAGCCAAGATAAGCAGGGCTCTGAAGCTTTCTTT
TRBJ2-2	TRBV27	.	TRBD2	CASSPRLAGVTANTGELFF	TGTGCCAGCAGTCCGCGACTAGCGGGAGTTACCGCGAACACCGGGGAGCTGTTTTTT